A single sample is the source of the 12 T cell receptor beta chains below, sequenced in a study of CD8 T cells in Susac syndrome. After extraction with the RNeasy kit, roughly 0.45 to 1 ug of the RNA was reverse transcribed using random hexamers. MiXCR, applied by TCRdb to the immunoSEQ multiplex PCR reads, yields one record per CDR3 protein. The sample yields some 300,000 distinct CDR3 sequences, 75% to 90% seen once. Material for sequencing was CD8+ T cells from PBMCs. These receptors all stem from a human donor with multiple sclerosis.

The DNA for the CDR3 is TGCAGCGTTGTAGTGGTCGATGAGCAGTTCTTC. Its protein product is CSVVVVDEQFF. This chain connects TRBV29-1 to TRBJ2-1; unclear D gene. CDR3 length equals 11 residues. V shed 4 bases and J shed 8 bases, with 9 bases lying between them. Germline V gene data show CDR1 as SQVTM and CDR2 as ANQGSEA.

The chain recombines TRBV2 with TRBJ1-3; D remains unclear. The ends were cut back, 1 base at V and 0 bases at J, with 7 bases in the middle. Germline-derived CDR1 and CDR2 are SNHLY and FYNNEI. This CDR3 spans 15 amino acids. Written as DNA, the CDR3 is TGTGCCAGCAGTGAAGGGACCCACTCTGGAAACACCATATATTTT. Encoded protein: CASSEGTHSGNTIYF.

The chain is built from TRBV27 and TRBJ1-2, with unresolved D. Germline values: CDR1 MNHEY, CDR2 SMNVEV (reference sequence). Trimming took off 6 bases at V and 0 bases at J, with 8 bases between the two ends. CDR3 length: 13 amino acids. The chain's CDR3 is CASRPGPNYGYTF. CDR3 nucleotides: TGTGCCAGCAGACCGGGCCCTAACTATGGCTACACCTTC.

The rearrangement links TRBV7-6 to TRBJ2-2; D gene unclear. V was trimmed by 2 bases and J by 4 bases, leaving 17 bases between them. Per the germline V gene, CDR1 is SGHVS and CDR2 is FNYEAQ. The CDR3 has 17 amino acids. The CDR3 is CASSLMVSGQTTGELFF. The CDR3 coding sequence is TGTGCCAGCAGCTTAATGGTGTCGGGCCAGACCACCGGGGAGCTGTTTTTT. The complete variable domain, with remaining parts taken from reference TRBV7-6 and TRBJ2-2, reads GAGVSQSPRYKVTKRGQDVALRCDPISGHVSLYWYRQALGQGPEFLTYFNYEAQQDKSGLPNDRFSAERPEGSISTLTIQRTEQRDSAMYRCASSLMVSGQTTGELFFGEGSRLTVL.

The chain employs TRBV29-1 and TRBJ2-1, with TRBD2 matching over 11 bases. CDR3 size: 13 residues. Trimming at V came to 7 bases and at J to 8 bases, leaving 7 bases not matched to a gene. The V gene's germline CDR1 is SQVTM and CDR2 ANQGSEA. The DNA for the CDR3 is TGCAGCGGCACACCGGGACTAGCGGATGAGCAGTTCTTC. The encoded protein is CSGTPGLADEQFF.

The chain is built from TRBV7-8 and TRBJ2-7; the D gene could be TRBD1 or TRBD2 (5 bases each). V was trimmed by 5 bases and J by 6 bases, leaving 20 bases between them. The CDR3 runs to 15 residues. Germline V gene sequence: CDR1 SGHVS, CDR2 FQNEAQ. This chain's CDR3 is CASSLVWGPGGEQYF. CDR3 bases: TGTGCCAGCAGCCTGGTGTGGGGTCCTGGGGGCGAGCAGTACTTC.

The chain links TRBV6-5 to TRBJ2-7, with 12 bases matching TRBD1. With V trimmed by 3 bases and J by 5 bases, 5 bases remained unmatched. The CDR3 sequence is 15 residues long. Looked up from germline, CDR1 is MNHEY and CDR2 is SVGAGI. CDR3 loop: CASSYDGTGGNEQYF. The CDR3, as DNA: TGTGCCAGCAGTTATGATGGGACAGGGGGCAACGAGCAGTACTTC.

The CDR3 loop reads CASSKGSGRVGNQPQHF. The CDR3, as DNA: TGTGCCAGCAGCAAAGGTAGCGGCAGGGTCGGCAATCAGCCCCAGCATTTT. This sequence joins TRBV21-1 and TRBJ1-5. TRBV21-1 is flagged as a pseudogene. This CDR3 spans 17 amino acids.

This clonotype was seen at least ten times. This chain uses TRBV6-1 with TRBJ1-5, with 10 bases that match TRBD1. The germline gives CDR1 MNHNS, CDR2 SASEGT. Losses at the gene ends were 5 bases for V and 4 bases for J; bases not matched to a gene: 2. The CDR3 has 14 residues. CDR3 in amino acids: CASSSGQGNQPQHF. The CDR3 nucleotides read TGTGCCAGCAGTTCGGGACAGGGGAATCAGCCCCAGCATTTT.

V gene TRBV7-9 combines with J gene TRBJ2-7; TRBD1 or TRBD2 may be the D gene (5 bases each). CDR1 and CDR2 (germline): SEHNR, FQNEAQ (reference sequence). The V gene lost 3 bases and the J gene lost 3 bases, with 18 bases spanning the gap. The CDR3 is 16 residues long. CDR3 in amino acids: CASSFHPMGVLYEQYF. DNA for the CDR3: TGTGCCAGCAGCTTCCACCCTATGGGGGTTCTCTACGAGCAGTACTTC.

The genes are TRBV19 and TRBJ2-2; D is perhaps TRBD2 (5 bases). Germline CDR1 and CDR2: LNHDA and SQIVND (reference sequence). CDR3 length: 14 amino acids. The ends were cut back, 3 bases at V and 6 bases at J, with 11 bases in the middle. CDR3 sequence (DNA): TGTGCCAGTAGTATCCGATCGGGGTCCGGGGAGCTGTTTTTT. It yields the protein CASSIRSGSGELFF.

This chain connects TRBV7-9 to TRBJ2-7, with 10 bases identical to TRBD2. V was pared by 5 bases and J by 2 bases, with 12 bases of the junction left unmatched. Germline loops: CDR1 SEHNR, CDR2 FQNEAQ (reference sequence). The CDR3 contains 17 residues. CDR3 DNA: TGTGCCAGCAGCCAAAGGTCGATAGCGGGAGGAGCCTACGAGCAGTACTTC. It translates to CASSQRSIAGGAYEQYF.